The next 30 T cell receptor beta chains were all read from a single sample in a study of CD8 T cells in Susac syndrome. Reverse transcription of 0.5 to 1 ug RNA was carried out with random hexamers. TCRdb re-called the immunoSEQ multiplex PCR reads with MiXCR, one entry per CDR3 protein. Among 100,000 to 150,000 distinct CDR3 sequences listed, 90% to 95% were seen once. Source material: CD4+ T cells from PBMCs. The receptors come from a human donor in good health.

This clonotype was observed a handful of times. The V call is TRBV5-1, the J call TRBJ2-3; perhaps TRBD2 as D (6 bases). The CDR3 consists of 13 residues. V was pared by 6 bases and J by 6 bases, with 14 bases between. Germline V gene lookup returns CDR1 SGHRS and CDR2 YFSETQ. This CDR3 is CASKWAAGDTQYF. As DNA, the CDR3 is TGCGCCAGCAAGTGGGCGGCGGGGGATACGCAGTATTTT.

The chain recombines TRBV14 with TRBJ1-1; D gene ambiguous. Germline CDR1 and CDR2: SGHDN and FVKESK. The V end was cut by 4 bases, the J end by 1 base, with 7 bases between. The CDR3 runs 13 residues. The CDR3: CASSPGTNTEAFF. In nucleotides, the CDR3 is TGTGCCAGCAGCCCTGGAACGAACACTGAAGCTTTCTTT.

This chain connects TRBV7-2 to TRBJ2-3, with TRBD2 as a possible D gene (7 bases). V shed 3 bases and J shed 2 bases, with 12 bases lying between them. The CDR3 is 15 amino acids. CDR1 is SGHTA, CDR2 FQGNSA, per germline. DNA of the CDR3: TGTGCCAGCAGCTTTGTGGCGGGGGCCACAGATACGCAGTATTTT. This translates into CASSFVAGATDTQYF.

The rearrangement uses TRBV20-1 and TRBJ1-2, with TRBD1 matching 10 bases. V lost 4 bases and J lost 7; bases outside the gene matches: 6. CDR1 and CDR2 (germline): DFQATT, SNEGSKA (reference sequence). The CDR3 covers 13 residues. The CDR3 spells CSAKEGQGSGYTF. In DNA form, the CDR3 reads TGCAGTGCTAAAGAGGGACAGGGGAGTGGCTACACCTTC.

The chain combines TRBV19 with TRBJ2-4; 10 bases agree with TRBD2. The CDR3 totals 17 residues. V lost 4 bases to trimming and J lost 0 bases; unmatched junction nucleotides: 6. Germline assignment: CDR1 LNHDA and CDR2 SQIVND (reference sequence). CDR3 sequence: CASSRTSGGLAKNIQYF. In DNA form, the CDR3 reads TGTGCCAGTAGTAGGACTAGCGGAGGTCTAGCCAAAAACATTCAGTACTTC.

This clonotype was counted between two and nine times. The CDR3 nucleotides read TGTGCCAGCAGCTTAGCGCAATACGAGCAGTACTTC. Its translation is CASSLAQYEQYF. The rearrangement joins TRBV7-2 to TRBJ2-7, with D hard to call. The CDR3 is 12 residues long. V was trimmed by 0 bases and J by 4 bases, leaving 4 bases between them. The germline V gene has CDR1 SGHTA and CDR2 FQGNSA.

This clonotype was found once. The chain joins TRBV7-6 to TRBJ2-5; TRBD2 matches 7 bases. CDR1 SGHVS and CDR2 FNYEAQ come from the germline V gene. This CDR3 spans 14 amino acids. V trimming: 5 bases; J trimming: 1 base; junction bases outside the gene matches: 4. The CDR3 sequence: CASSRSGLQETQYF. DNA of the CDR3: TGTGCCAGCAGCCGTAGCGGGCTCCAAGAGACCCAGTACTTC.

The genes are TRBV29-1 and TRBJ2-7; D gene unclear. The CDR3 covers 12 residues. Germline V gene lookup returns CDR1 SQVTM and CDR2 ANQGSEA. V lost 3 bases, J lost 4 bases, and 10 bases lay in between. The CDR3 DNA is TGCAGCGTTGAGGACCTACGATACGAGCAGTACTTC. It codes for CSVEDLRYEQYF.

The V gene is TRBV5-4, the J gene TRBJ1-4; D is perhaps TRBD1 (5 bases). This CDR3 contains 19 residues. From germline, CDR1 is SGHNT and CDR2 YYREEE (reference sequence). Trimming took off 0 bases at V and 10 bases at J, with 28 bases between the two ends. The DNA for the CDR3 is TGTGCCAGCAGCTTGGGCCTGGGAGGGGCCAGACGCCCATTGGGAAAACTGTTTTTT. It specifies CASSLGLGGARRPLGKLFF. The variable domain in full, completed from reference TRBV5-4 and TRBJ1-4, reads ETGVTQSPTHLIKTRGQQVTLRCSSQSGHNTVSWYQQALGQGPQFIFQYYREEENGRGNFPPRFSGLQFPNYSSELNVNALELDDSALYLCASSLGLGGARRPLGKLFFGSGTQLSVL.

The chain uses TRBV29-1 and TRBJ1-1; tentative D call: TRBD1 (5 bases). CDR1 and CDR2 (germline): SQVTM, ANQGSEA. Trimming removed 4 bases at V and 0 bases at J, with 9 bases between. The CDR3 runs to 13 residues. The CDR3 spells CSVVGRLNTEAFF. As DNA, the CDR3 is TGCAGCGTTGTGGGGCGGCTGAACACTGAAGCTTTCTTT.

The genes are TRBV28 and TRBJ2-2; no clear D. The V gene's germline CDR1 is MDHEN and CDR2 SYDVKM. This CDR3 is 13 amino acids long. Deletions cut 6 bases from V and 4 bases from J, with 9 bases between. The CDR3 DNA is TGTGCCAGCAGCAAACCGACCACCGGGGAGCTGTTTTTT. Translated: CASSKPTTGELFF.

The chain couples TRBV23-1 to TRBJ2-1, with 12 nucleotides matching TRBD2. TRBV23-1 is reported as an ORF; its role is uncertain. This CDR3 comprises 21 residues. V shed 2 bases and J 3 bases; nucleotides not matched to a gene: 17. CDR3 coding DNA: TGCGCCAGCAGTCAAGCGGTGTTGACTAGCGGGAGAGGGGGAGGCTACAATGAGCAGTTCTTC. Translated, it gives CASSQAVLTSGRGGGYNEQFF.

V usage is TRBV19 and J usage is TRBJ2-3, with 8 bases matching TRBD2. The CDR3 covers 14 residues. Germline values: CDR1 LNHDA, CDR2 SQIVND (reference sequence). V shed 10 bases, J shed 2 bases, and the junction held 8 bases outside the gene matches. The CDR3 region has the DNA TGTGCCACCGGGAGGGCCGCCGACACAGATACGCAGTATTTT. Residues: CATGRAADTDTQYF.

The chain combines TRBV5-6 with TRBJ2-5; unclear D gene. Germline CDR1 is SGHDT and CDR2 is YYEEEE. CDR3 length equals 12 residues. V lost 1 base and J lost 5, with 6 bases in between. CDR3 protein: CASSLKRETQYF. The CDR3 coding sequence is TGTGCCAGCAGCTTGAAAAGGGAGACCCAGTACTTC.

This clonotype was counted once. The gene calls are TRBV6-5 and TRBJ1-1; D gene unclear. Deletions cut 4 bases from V and 0 bases from J, with 12 bases between. This CDR3 is built from 15 residues. The germline V gene encodes CDR1 MNHEY and CDR2 SVGAGI. CDR3 residues: CASSSPAGMNTEAFF. The CDR3 DNA follows: TGTGCCAGCAGTTCCCCCGCGGGGATGAACACTGAAGCTTTCTTT.

The chain couples TRBV30 to TRBJ2-2; 8 bases line up with TRBD1. This CDR3 is 15 amino acids long. From germline, CDR1 is GTSNPN and CDR2 SVGIG (reference sequence). V gave up 3 bases and J gave up 4 bases; unmatched junction bases: 7. The CDR3 here is CAWSPLTGATGELFF. CDR3 DNA: TGTGCCTGGAGCCCCTTGACAGGGGCCACCGGGGAGCTGTTTTTT. The full variable domain, with the rest looked up from reference TRBV30 and TRBJ2-2, is SQTIHQWPATLVQPVGSPLSLECTVEGTSNPNLYWYRQAAGRGLQLLFYSVGIGQISSEVPQNLSASRPQDRQFILSSKKLLLSDSGFYLCAWSPLTGATGELFFGEGSRLTVL.

This chain uses TRBV29-1 with TRBJ2-5; 12 nucleotides match TRBD2. The ends lost 5 bases at V and 5 bases at J; junction bases unmatched: 12. The germline CDR1 and CDR2 sequences are SQVTM and ANQGSEA. CDR3 length: 16 amino acids. The CDR3 DNA is TGCAGCGTTTCCTCTAGCGGGAGGGCCGACAAGGAGACCCAGTACTTC. It is translated as CSVSSSGRADKETQYF.

The chain has TRBV29-1 and TRBJ2-5; no reliable D call. Germline lookup yields CDR1 SQVTM and CDR2 ANQGSEA. The CDR3 is 13 amino acids. Deletions cut 0 bases from V and 5 bases from J, with 10 bases between. DNA for the CDR3: TGCAGCGTTGAAGAGTCCAGCCAGGAGACCCAGTACTTC. Protein product: CSVEESSQETQYF.

The chain couples TRBV12-3 or TRBV12-4 to TRBJ2-6; D unclear. The CDR3 is 15 amino acids. V was pared by 0 bases and J by 4 bases, with 7 bases between. As DNA, the CDR3 is TGTGCCAGCAGTTTAGCGCCAACCGGGGCCAACGTCCTGACTTTC. As protein: CASSLAPTGANVLTF.

This chain connects TRBV20-1 to TRBJ2-5, with TRBD1 matching over 8 bases. The CDR3 covers 14 residues. CDR1 is DFQATT and CDR2 is SNEGSKA in the germline V gene (reference sequence). The V segment lost 6 bases and the J segment 6 bases; nucleotides outside the gene matches: 12. DNA of the CDR3: TGCAGTGCCAAACACGGGACAGGACCGAAGACCCAGTACTTC. It yields the protein CSAKHGTGPKTQYF.

Note on this clonotype: The junction departs from germline at one end; a sequencing error may be responsible. The chain uses TRBV19 and TRBJ2-1, with 7 bases aligning to TRBD2. Germline V gene lookup returns CDR1 LNHDA and CDR2 SQIVND (reference sequence). The CDR3 consists of 13 residues. The CDR3 reads CASAGTNLNAQFF. CDR3 sequence (DNA): TGTGCCAGTGCCGGGACTAACCTCAATGCGCAGTTCTTC.

CDR3 sequence: CASRDTSNQPQHF. The CDR3 nucleotides are TGTGCCAGCAGGGACACTAGCAATCAGCCCCAGCATTTT. The rearrangement uses TRBV12-3 or TRBV12-4 and TRBJ1-5; D may be TRBD1 (5 bases). This CDR3 spans 13 amino acids. Between the trimmed V and J ends, which lost 6 bases and 0 bases, there was a span of 6 bases.

As to this clonotype: A read error may account for a junction end that differs from germline. This sequence joins TRBV29-1 and TRBJ2-1, with D hard to call. Germline assignment: CDR1 SQVTM and CDR2 ANQGSEA. The CDR3 loop spans 11 amino acids. The CDR3 loop reads CSGERVNEQFF. The DNA of the CDR3 is TGCAGCGGTGAAAGGGTGAATGAGCAGTTCTTC.

The chain links TRBV24-1 to TRBJ2-2; D gene unclear. There are 17 residues in the CDR3. CDR1 is KGHDR, CDR2 SFDVKD, per germline. V was clipped by 3 bases and J by 6 bases, with 19 bases between them. The CDR3 sequence: CATSDVSGRLFPGELFF. The CDR3 coding sequence is TGTGCCACCAGTGATGTGTCGGGCCGTCTTTTCCCCGGGGAGCTGTTTTTT.

The chain recombines TRBV5-1 with TRBJ2-1; possibly TRBD1 for D (5 bases). Trimming removed 3 bases from V and 4 bases from J, with 14 bases in between. CDR1 and CDR2 from the germline V gene are SGHRS and YFSETQ. The length of the CDR3 is 15 residues. CDR3 bases: TGCGCCAGCAGCTATGGCTTGACAGATTACAATGAGCAGTTCTTC. This codes for CASSYGLTDYNEQFF.

The genes are TRBV5-1 and TRBJ2-1, with 7 bases fitting TRBD2. The ends lost 0 bases at V and 1 base at J; junction bases unmatched: 4. The CDR3 runs to 16 residues. Germline V gene sequence: CDR1 SGHRS, CDR2 YFSETQ. The CDR3 loop reads CASSLASSGSYNEQFF. The CDR3 region has the DNA TGCGCCAGCAGCTTGGCCTCTAGCGGATCCTACAATGAGCAGTTCTTC. Combining the CDR3 with reference TRBV5-1 and TRBJ2-1 gives the whole variable domain KAGVTQTPRYLIKTRGQQVTLSCSPISGHRSVSWYQQTPGQGLQFLFEYFSETQRNKGNFPGRFSGRQFSNSRSEMNVSTLELGDSALYLCASSLASSGSYNEQFFGPGTRLTVL.

Only one count was recorded for this clonotype. J is TRBJ2-2 and V is TRBV6-5, with 9 bases fitting TRBD1. Germline V lookup: CDR1 MNHEY, CDR2 SVGAGI. The CDR3 length is 14 residues. With V trimmed by 5 bases and J by 7 bases, 5 bases remained unmatched. The CDR3: CASSAGTGNGELFF. In DNA form, the CDR3 reads TGTGCCAGCAGTGCCGGGACAGGGAACGGGGAGCTGTTTTTT.

This sequence joins TRBV20-1 and TRBJ2-7, with 10 bases fitting TRBD2. From germline, CDR1 is DFQATT and CDR2 SNEGSKA (reference sequence). CDR3 length: 14 amino acids. The ends lost 3 bases at V and 2 bases at J; junction bases unmatched: 4. CDR3 sequence reads: CSARGAGGTYEQYF. The CDR3 DNA follows: TGCAGTGCTAGGGGAGCGGGAGGGACCTACGAGCAGTACTTC.

V and J are TRBV7-2 and TRBJ2-7; unclear D gene. V lost 6 bases and J 6 bases, leaving 18 bases between the germline ends. This CDR3 is 14 amino acids long. Germline V gene data show CDR1 as SGHTA and CDR2 as FQGNSA. This CDR3 reads CASRDDFTWGEQYF. The CDR3 DNA sequence: TGTGCCAGCAGGGACGACTTCACGTGGGGCGAGCAGTACTTC.

The chain is built from TRBV10-3 and TRBJ2-3; D not certain. Germline V CDR1 and CDR2: ENHRY, SYGVKD. This CDR3 region has 14 residues. The V gene lost 3 bases and the J gene lost 7 bases, with 14 bases spanning the gap. CDR3 sequence (DNA): TGTGCCATCAGTGAACGACTGGGCTCCAATACGCAGTATTTT. It codes for CAISERLGSNTQYF.